Sequencing of this TCR beta chain was carried out in a study of blood T cells in healthy people across ages. Broader study findings: Those diversity estimates obtained from one million T cells were thought to be underestimates. With naive T cell percentage, TCR beta diversity showed a strong correlation.

Per sample, a minimum of 6 million PBMCs were isolated. Extraction of total RNA produced a minimum of 6 micrograms from each sample. Germline loops: CDR1 SNHLY, CDR2 FYNNEI. V trimming: 2 bases; J trimming: 0 bases; junction bases outside the gene matches: 6. The CDR3 runs to 17 residues. With respect to this clonotype: Its antigen is unidentified.

With a J-beta primer mix and a sample-barcoded 5' primer, a second PCR ran about 6 to 11 cycles. TCRdb called the 5' RACE reads again in MiXCR, with one record for every CDR3 protein. The sample lists fewer than 2,000,000 distinct CDR3 sequences, approximately 32% occurring once. The TCR comes from a woman aged 25 to 45 in good health. Material: blood. The V call is TRBV2, the J call TRBJ2-1, with 8 positions matching TRBD1. The CDR3 nucleotides read TGTGCCAGCAGTGAAAGGGGGACAGGCAGCTCCTACAATGAGCAGTTCTTC. Protein: CASSERGTGSSYNEQFF.